This T cell receptor (beta chain) was sequenced during a study of sequential checkpoint blockade in melanoma. Documented treatment: randomized to nivolumab then ipilimumab (arm A) or the reverse (arm B). Patients had received no earlier DNA-damaging chemotherapy. Germline CDR1 and CDR2: MNHGY and SAAAGT. CDR3 length: 12 residues. The germline V and J ends were trimmed by 2 bases and 12 bases, with 11 bases remaining between them. This clone is categorized as medium-sized. Its target is not known. The table came from immunoSEQ multiplex PCR; TCRdb's copy has only in-frame clones and leaves some out. The sample has over 2,000 clones, about 23% seen once; the top ten hold about 20%. Study-level points and caveats: In arm A, pretreatment tumor clonality was associated with response.

The rearrangement uses TRBV6-8 and TRBJ1-5; D may be TRBD1 (5 bases). This TCR was recovered from a human donor with melanoma. This specimen consisted of tumor tissue (inferred from file names), obtained from a patient given nivolumab and ipilimumab in sequence. The CDR3 sequence: CASSYPGGGQHF. CDR3 coding DNA: TGTGCCAGCAGTTACCCGGGGGGTGGCCAGCATTTT.